This is a list of T cell receptor beta chains from one sample in a study of response to subunit inactivated influenza vaccine. TCRdb used MiXCR to reprocess the RT-PCR reads, holding one entry per CDR3 protein. Among some 550,000 distinct CDR3 sequences listed, around a quarter were seen once. This sample was also put to use in a study of T cells expressing NK-cell markers.

Sample: CD4+ T cells sorted from PBMCs, taken about 11 days after vaccination. The receptor source for this set is a middle-aged man who received an inactivated influenza vaccine. Both conserved end residues are part of each CDR3. A D gene is named only where the DNA matches it firmly. Clone size is given for some rows only: seen once, a few or many times, or a class if the clone is expanded.

size	D	length	J	V	CDR3	DNA
few	NA	14	TRBJ2-7	TRBV4-3	CASSQDVSSYEQYF	TGCGCCAGCAGCCAAGATGTGAGCTCCTACGAGCAGTACTTC
few	NA	15	TRBJ1-1	TRBV5-1	CASRSEIYINTEAFF	TGCGCCAGCAGATCTGAGATCTACATTAACACTGAAGCTTTCTTT
many	TRBD1	14	TRBJ1-2	TRBV6-5	CASSQDRPNYGYTF	TGTGCCAGCAGTCAGGACAGGCCTAACTATGGCTACACCTTC
few	TRBD2	15	TRBJ2-3	TRBV20-1	CSALWTSGATDTQYF	TGCAGTGCTCTGTGGACTAGCGGGGCCACAGATACGCAGTATTTT
NA	TRBD1	14	TRBJ1-2	TRBV30	CAKNTGTADYGYTF	TGTGCAAAGAACACCGGGACAGCCGATTATGGCTACACCTTC
few	NA	16	TRBJ2-1	TRBV9	CASSVEGRGSYNEQFF	TGTGCCAGCAGCGTAGAAGGCAGGGGTTCCTACAATGAGCAGTTCTTC
NA	TRBD1	16	TRBJ2-2	TRBV7-8	CASLVVWDRGSGELFF	TGTGCCAGCTTGGTAGTCTGGGACAGGGGATCCGGGGAGCTGTTTTTT
NA	TRBD2	15	TRBJ2-3	TRBV9	CASRPRLAETDTQYF	TGTGCCAGCAGGCCGAGACTAGCGGAGACAGATACGCAGTATTTT
NA	NA	16	TRBJ2-3	TRBV3-1	CASSQEASWITDTQYF	TGTGCCAGCAGCCAAGAGGCCAGTTGGATCACAGATACGCAGTATTTT
NA	TRBD1	14	TRBJ2-3	TRBV12-3/TRBV12-4	CASSFGTGTDTQYF	TGTGCCAGCAGTTTTGGGACAGGGACAGATACGCAGTATTTT